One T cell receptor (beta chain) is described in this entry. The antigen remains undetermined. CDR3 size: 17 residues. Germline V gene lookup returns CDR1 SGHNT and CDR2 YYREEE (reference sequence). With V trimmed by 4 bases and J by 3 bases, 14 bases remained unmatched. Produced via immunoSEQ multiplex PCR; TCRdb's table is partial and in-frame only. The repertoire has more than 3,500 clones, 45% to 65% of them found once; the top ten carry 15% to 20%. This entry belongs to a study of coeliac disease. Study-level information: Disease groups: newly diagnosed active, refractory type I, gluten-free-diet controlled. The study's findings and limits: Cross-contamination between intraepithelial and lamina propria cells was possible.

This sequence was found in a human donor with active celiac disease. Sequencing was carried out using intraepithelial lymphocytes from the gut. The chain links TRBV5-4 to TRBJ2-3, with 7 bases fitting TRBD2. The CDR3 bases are TGTGCCAGCAGCCCCCAGGCGGCGGGAGTAGGGACAGATACGCAGTATTTT. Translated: CASSPQAAGVGTDTQYF.